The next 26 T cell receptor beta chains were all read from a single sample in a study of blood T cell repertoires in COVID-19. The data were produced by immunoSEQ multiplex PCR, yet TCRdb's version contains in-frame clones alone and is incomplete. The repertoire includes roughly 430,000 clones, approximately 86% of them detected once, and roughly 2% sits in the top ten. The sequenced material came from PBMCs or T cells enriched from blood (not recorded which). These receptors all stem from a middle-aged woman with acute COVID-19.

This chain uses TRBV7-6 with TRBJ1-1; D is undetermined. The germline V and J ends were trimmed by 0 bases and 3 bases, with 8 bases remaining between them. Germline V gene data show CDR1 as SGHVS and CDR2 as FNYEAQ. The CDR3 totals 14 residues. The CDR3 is CASSLAVVDTEAFF. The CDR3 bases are TGTGCCAGCAGCTTAGCGGTAGTGGACACTGAAGCTTTCTTT.

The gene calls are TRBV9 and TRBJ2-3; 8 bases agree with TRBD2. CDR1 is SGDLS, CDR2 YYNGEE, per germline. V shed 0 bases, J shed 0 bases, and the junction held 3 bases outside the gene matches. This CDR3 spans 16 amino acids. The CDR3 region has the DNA TGTGCCAGCAGCGTAGCGAGCGGGAGAAGCACAGATACGCAGTATTTT. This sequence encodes CASSVASGRSTDTQYF. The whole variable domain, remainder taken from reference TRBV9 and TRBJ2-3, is DSGVTQTPKHLITATGQRVTLRCSPRSGDLSVYWYQQSLDQGLQFLIQYYNGEERAKGNILERFSAQQFPDLHSELNLSSLELGDSALYFCASSVASGRSTDTQYFGPGTRLTVL.

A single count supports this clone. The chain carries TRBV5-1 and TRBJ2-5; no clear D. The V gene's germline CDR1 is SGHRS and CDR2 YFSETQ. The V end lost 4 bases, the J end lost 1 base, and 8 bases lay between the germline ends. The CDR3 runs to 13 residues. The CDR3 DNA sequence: TGCGCCAGCAGCATCGGTTTCCAAGAGACCCAGTACTTC. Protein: CASSIGFQETQYF.

This CDR3 is CASSQRDRNYGYTF. CDR3 in DNA: TGTGCCAGCAGCCAACGGGACAGGAACTATGGCTACACCTTC. The chain joins TRBV11-2 to TRBJ1-2; 8 bases are a match to TRBD1. V gave up 5 bases and J gave up 2 bases; unmatched junction bases: 4. The CDR3 spans 14 residues. Germline V CDR1 and CDR2: SGHAT, FQNNGV.

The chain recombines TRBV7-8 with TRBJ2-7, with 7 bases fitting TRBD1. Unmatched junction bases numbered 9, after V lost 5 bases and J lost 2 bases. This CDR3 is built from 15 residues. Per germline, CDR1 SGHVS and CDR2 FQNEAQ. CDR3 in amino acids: CASSPETGFTYEQYF. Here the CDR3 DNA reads TGTGCCAGCAGCCCCGAGACAGGGTTTACCTACGAGCAGTACTTC.

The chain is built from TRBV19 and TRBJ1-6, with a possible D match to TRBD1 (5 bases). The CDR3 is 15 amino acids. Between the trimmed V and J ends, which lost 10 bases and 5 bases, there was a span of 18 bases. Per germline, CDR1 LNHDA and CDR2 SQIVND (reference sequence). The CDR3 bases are TGTGCCACTCAAAAGTACAGGATGAATAATTCACCCCTCCACTTT. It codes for CATQKYRMNNSPLHF.

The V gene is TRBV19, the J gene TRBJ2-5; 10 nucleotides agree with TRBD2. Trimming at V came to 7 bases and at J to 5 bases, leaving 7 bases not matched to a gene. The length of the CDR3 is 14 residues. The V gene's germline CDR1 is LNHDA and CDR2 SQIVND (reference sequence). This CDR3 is CASTPAGGVETQYF. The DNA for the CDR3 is TGTGCCAGTACCCCAGCGGGGGGGGTGGAGACCCAGTACTTC.

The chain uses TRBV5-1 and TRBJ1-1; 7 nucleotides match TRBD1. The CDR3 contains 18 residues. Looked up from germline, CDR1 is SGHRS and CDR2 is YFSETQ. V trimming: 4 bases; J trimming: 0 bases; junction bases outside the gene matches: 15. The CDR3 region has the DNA TGCGCCAGCAGCGATCGACAGGGCCTTAGGTTCATGAACACTGAAGCTTTCTTT. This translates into CASSDRQGLRFMNTEAFF.

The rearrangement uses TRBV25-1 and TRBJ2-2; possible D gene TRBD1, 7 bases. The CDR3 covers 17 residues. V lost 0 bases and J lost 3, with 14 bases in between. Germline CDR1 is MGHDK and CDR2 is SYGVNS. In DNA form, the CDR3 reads TGTGCCAGCAGTGAATACCGGGGGACAGAGTACACCGGGGAGCTGTTTTTT. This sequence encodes CASSEYRGTEYTGELFF.

CDR3 DNA sequence: TGTGCCAGTAGTCTCTCCACGGGATCCTGGAAGGAGCAGTACTTC. Residues: CASSLSTGSWKEQYF. The chain joins TRBV19 to TRBJ2-7; D possibly corresponds to TRBD2 (5 bases). CDR3 length: 15 amino acids. The ends were cut back, 5 bases at V and 7 bases at J, with 21 bases in the middle. Germline-derived CDR1 and CDR2 are LNHDA and SQIVND (reference sequence).

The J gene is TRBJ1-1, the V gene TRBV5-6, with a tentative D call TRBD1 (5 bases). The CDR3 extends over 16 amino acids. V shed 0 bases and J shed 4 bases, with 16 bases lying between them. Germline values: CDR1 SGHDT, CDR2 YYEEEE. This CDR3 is CASSLARVRRGTEAFF. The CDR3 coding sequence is TGTGCCAGCAGCTTGGCAAGGGTTAGGAGGGGCACTGAAGCTTTCTTT. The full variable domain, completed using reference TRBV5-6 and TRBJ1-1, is DAGVTQSPTHLIKTRGQQVTLRCSPKSGHDTVSWYQQALGQGPQFIFQYYEEEERQRGNFPDRFSGHQFPNYSSELNVNALLLGDSALYLCASSLARVRRGTEAFFGQGTRLTVV.

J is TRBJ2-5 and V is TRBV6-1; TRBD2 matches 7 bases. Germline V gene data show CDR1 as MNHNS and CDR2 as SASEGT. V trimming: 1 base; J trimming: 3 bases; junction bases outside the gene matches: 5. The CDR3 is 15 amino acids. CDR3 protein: CASSEGVLAEETQYF. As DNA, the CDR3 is TGTGCCAGCAGTGAAGGGGTCCTAGCGGAAGAGACCCAGTACTTC.

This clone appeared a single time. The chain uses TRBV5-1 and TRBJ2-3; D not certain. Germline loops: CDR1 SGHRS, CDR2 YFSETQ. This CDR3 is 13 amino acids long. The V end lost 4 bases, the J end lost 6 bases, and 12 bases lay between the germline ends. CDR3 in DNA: TGCGCCAGCAGCGTGGTAGTTTCTGATACGCAGTATTTT. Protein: CASSVVVSDTQYF.

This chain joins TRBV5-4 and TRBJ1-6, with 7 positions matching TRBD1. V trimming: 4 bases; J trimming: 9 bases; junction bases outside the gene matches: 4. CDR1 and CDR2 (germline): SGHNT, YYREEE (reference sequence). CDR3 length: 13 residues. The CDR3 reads CASSTTGFSPLHF. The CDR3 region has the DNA TGTGCCAGCAGCACGACAGGGTTTTCACCCCTCCACTTT.

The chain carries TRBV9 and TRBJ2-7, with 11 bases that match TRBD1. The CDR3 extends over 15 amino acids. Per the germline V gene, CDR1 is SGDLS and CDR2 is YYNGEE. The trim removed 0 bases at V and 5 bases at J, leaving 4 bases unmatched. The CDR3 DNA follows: TGTGCCAGCAGCGTAGGTACGGGACAGGGGGACGAGCAGTACTTC. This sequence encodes CASSVGTGQGDEQYF.

DNA for the CDR3: TGTGCCTGGAATGCGGCAGAGTGGTCACCCCTCCACTTT. Its translation: CAWNAAEWSPLHF. The rearrangement links TRBV30 to TRBJ1-6; D ambiguous. CDR3 length equals 13 residues. V shed 4 bases and J shed 10 bases, with 14 bases lying between them. Germline V gives CDR1 GTSNPN, CDR2 SVGIG (reference sequence). Complete variable domain (other parts from reference TRBV30 and TRBJ1-6): SQTIHQWPATLVQPVGSPLSLECTVEGTSNPNLYWYRQAAGRGLQLLFYSVGIGQISSEVPQNLSASRPQDRQFILSSKKLLLSDSGFYLCAWNAAEWSPLHFGNGTRLTVT.

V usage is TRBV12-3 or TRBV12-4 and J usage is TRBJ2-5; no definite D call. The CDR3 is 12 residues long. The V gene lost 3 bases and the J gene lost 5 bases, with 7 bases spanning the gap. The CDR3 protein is CASSFYRETQYF. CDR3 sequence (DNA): TGTGCCAGCAGTTTTTATCGTGAGACCCAGTACTTC.

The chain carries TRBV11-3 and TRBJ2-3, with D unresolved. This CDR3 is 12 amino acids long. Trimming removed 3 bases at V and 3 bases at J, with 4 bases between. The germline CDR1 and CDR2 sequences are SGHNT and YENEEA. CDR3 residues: CASSFRTDTQYF. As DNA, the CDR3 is TGTGCCAGCAGCTTTCGGACAGATACGCAGTATTTT.

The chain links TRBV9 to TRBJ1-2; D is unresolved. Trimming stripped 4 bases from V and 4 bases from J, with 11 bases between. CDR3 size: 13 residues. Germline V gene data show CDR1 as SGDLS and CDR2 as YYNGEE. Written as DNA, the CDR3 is TGTGCCAGCAGCCCAAACGCCGGCTATGGCTACACCTTC. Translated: CASSPNAGYGYTF.

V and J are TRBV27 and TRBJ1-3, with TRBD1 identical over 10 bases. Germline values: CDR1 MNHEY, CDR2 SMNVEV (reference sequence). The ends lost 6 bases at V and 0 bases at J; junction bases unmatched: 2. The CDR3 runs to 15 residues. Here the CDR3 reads CASRRDRGSGNTIYF. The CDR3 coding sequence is TGTGCCAGCAGGCGGGACAGGGGCTCTGGAAACACCATATATTTT.

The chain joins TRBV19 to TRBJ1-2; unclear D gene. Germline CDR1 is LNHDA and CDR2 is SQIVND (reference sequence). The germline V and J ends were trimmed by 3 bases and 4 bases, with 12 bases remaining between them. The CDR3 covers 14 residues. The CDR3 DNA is TGTGCCAGTAGTATTGCCACCGATAGCTATGGCTACACCTTC. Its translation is CASSIATDSYGYTF.

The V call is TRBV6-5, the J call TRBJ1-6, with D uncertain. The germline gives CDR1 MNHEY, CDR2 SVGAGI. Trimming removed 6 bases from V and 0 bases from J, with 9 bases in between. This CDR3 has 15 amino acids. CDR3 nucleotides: TGTGCCAGCAGACCTCCGGGCTCCTATAATTCACCCCTCCACTTT. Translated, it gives CASRPPGSYNSPLHF.

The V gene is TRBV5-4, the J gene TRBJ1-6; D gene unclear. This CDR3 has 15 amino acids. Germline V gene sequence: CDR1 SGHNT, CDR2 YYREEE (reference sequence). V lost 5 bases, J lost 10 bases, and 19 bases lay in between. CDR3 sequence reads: CASRGGPDGGSPLHF. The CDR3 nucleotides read TGTGCCAGCAGAGGAGGGCCGGACGGTGGATCACCCCTCCACTTT.

The CDR3 sequence: CASSPGQATGNEKLFF. For the CDR3, the DNA is TGTGCCAGCTCACCTGGACAGGCCACCGGAAATGAAAAACTGTTTTTT. The chain recombines TRBV18 with TRBJ1-4, with 7 bases aligning to TRBD1. Per the germline V gene, CDR1 is KGHSH and CDR2 is LQKENI. Trimming at V came to 3 bases and at J to 5 bases, leaving 9 bases not matched to a gene. The CDR3 covers 16 residues.

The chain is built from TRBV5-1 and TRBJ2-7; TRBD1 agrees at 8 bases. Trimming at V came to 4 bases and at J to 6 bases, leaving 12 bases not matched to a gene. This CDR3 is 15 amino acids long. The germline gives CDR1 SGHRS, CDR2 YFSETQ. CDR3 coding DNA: TGCGCCAGCAGCACCTATACCGGGACAGGCCCCGAGCAGTACTTC. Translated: CASSTYTGTGPEQYF. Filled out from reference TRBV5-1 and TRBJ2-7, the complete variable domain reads KAGVTQTPRYLIKTRGQQVTLSCSPISGHRSVSWYQQTPGQGLQFLFEYFSETQRNKGNFPGRFSGRQFSNSRSEMNVSTLELGDSALYLCASSTYTGTGPEQYFGPGTRLTVT.

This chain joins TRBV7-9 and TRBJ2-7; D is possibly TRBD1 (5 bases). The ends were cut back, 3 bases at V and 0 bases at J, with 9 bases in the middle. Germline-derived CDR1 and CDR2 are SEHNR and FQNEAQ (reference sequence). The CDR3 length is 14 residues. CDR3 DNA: TGTGCCAGCAGCTTTCGCGACAGCTCCTACGAGCAGTACTTC. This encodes CASSFRDSSYEQYF. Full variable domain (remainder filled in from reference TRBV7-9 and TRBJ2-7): DTGVSQNPRHKITKRGQNVTFRCDPISEHNRLYWYRQTLGQGPEFLTYFQNEAQLEKSRLLSDRFSAERPKGSFSTLEIQRTEQGDSAMYLCASSFRDSSYEQYFGPGTRLTVT.